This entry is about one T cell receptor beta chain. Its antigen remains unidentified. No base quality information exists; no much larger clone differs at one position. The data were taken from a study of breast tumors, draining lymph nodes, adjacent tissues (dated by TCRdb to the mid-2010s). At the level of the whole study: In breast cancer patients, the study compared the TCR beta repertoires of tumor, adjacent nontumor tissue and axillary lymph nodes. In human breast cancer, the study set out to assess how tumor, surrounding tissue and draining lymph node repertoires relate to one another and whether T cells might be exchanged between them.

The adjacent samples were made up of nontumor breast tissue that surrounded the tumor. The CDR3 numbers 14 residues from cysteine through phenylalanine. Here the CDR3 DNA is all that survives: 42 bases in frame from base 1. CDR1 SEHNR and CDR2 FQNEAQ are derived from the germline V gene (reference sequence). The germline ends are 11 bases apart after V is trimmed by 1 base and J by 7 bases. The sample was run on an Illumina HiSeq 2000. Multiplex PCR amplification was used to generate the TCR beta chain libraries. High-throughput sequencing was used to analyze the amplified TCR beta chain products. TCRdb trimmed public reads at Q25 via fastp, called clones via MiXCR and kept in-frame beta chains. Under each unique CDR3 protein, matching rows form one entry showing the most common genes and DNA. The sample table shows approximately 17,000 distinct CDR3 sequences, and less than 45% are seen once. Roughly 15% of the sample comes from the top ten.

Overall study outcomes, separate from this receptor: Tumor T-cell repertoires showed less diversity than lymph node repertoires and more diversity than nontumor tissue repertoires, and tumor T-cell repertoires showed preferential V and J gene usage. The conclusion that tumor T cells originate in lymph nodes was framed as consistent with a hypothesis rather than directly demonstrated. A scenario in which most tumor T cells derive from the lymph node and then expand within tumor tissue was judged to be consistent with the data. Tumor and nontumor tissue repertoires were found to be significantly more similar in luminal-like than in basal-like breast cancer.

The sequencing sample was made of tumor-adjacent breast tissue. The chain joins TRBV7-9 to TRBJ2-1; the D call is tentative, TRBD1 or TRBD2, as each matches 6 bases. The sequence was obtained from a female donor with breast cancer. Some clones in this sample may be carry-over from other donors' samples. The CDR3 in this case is CASSLVGGRNEQFF. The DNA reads TGTGCCAGCAGCTTAGTGGGGGGCCGTAATGAGCAGTTCTTC.